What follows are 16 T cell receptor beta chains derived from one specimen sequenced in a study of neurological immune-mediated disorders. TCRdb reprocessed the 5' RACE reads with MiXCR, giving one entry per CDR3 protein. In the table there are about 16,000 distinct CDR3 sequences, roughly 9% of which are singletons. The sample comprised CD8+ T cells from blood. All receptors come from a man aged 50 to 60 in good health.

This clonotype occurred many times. CDR3 in DNA: TGTGCCAGCAGCCCACTAGCGGGAGGCTACGAGCAGTACTTC. Its protein product is CASSPLAGGYEQYF. The rearrangement joins TRBV12-3 or TRBV12-4 to TRBJ2-7, with 12 bases fitting TRBD2. Trimming removed 6 bases from V and 3 bases from J; junction bases left unmatched: 3. CDR3 length: 14 amino acids.

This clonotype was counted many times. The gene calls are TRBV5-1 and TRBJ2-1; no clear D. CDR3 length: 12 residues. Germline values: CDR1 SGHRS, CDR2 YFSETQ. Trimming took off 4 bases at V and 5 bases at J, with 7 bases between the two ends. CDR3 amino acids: CASSLEDNEQFF. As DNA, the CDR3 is TGCGCCAGCAGCCTAGAGGACAATGAGCAGTTCTTC. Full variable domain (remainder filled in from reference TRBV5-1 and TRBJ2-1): KAGVTQTPRYLIKTRGQQVTLSCSPISGHRSVSWYQQTPGQGLQFLFEYFSETQRNKGNFPGRFSGRQFSNSRSEMNVSTLELGDSALYLCASSLEDNEQFFGPGTRLTVL.

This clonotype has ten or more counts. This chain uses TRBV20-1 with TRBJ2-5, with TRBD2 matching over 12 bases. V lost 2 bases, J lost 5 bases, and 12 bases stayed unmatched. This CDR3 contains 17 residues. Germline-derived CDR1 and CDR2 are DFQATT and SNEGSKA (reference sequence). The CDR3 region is CSARRTSGIPTRETQYF. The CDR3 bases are TGCAGTGCTAGAAGGACTAGCGGGATCCCGACCCGCGAGACCCAGTACTTC.

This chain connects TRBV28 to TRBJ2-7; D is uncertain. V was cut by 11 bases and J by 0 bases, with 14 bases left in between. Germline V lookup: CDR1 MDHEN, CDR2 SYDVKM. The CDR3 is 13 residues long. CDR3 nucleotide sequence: TGTGCCGCCGATGCAGGAAGCTCCTACGAGCAGTACTTC. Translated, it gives CAADAGSSYEQYF.

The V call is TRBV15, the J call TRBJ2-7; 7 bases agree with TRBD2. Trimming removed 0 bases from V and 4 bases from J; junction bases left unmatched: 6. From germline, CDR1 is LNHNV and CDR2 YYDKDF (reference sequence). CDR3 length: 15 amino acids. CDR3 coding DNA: TGTGCCACCAGCAGAGAGGCGAATAGCGGGTACGAGCAGTACTTC. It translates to CATSREANSGYEQYF.

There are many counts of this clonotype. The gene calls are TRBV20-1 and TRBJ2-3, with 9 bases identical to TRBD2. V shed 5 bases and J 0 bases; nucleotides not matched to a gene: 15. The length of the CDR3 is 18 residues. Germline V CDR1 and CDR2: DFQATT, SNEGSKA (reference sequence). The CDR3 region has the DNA TGCAGTGCTCATGGTGCTATAGCGGGAGTGGTGAGCACAGATACGCAGTATTTT. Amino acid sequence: CSAHGAIAGVVSTDTQYF.

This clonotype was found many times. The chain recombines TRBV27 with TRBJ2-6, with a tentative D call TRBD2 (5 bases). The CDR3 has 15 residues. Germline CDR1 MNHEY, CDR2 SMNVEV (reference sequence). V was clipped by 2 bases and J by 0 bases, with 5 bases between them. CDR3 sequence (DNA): TGTGCCAGCAGTTTAACTAGCTCTGGGGCCAACGTCCTGACTTTC. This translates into CASSLTSSGANVLTF.

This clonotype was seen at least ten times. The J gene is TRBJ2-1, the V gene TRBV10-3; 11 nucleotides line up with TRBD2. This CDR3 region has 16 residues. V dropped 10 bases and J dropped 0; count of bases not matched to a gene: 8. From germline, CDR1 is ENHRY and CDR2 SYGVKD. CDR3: CATRGTSGNSYNEQFF. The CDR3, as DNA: TGTGCCACCCGGGGGACTAGCGGCAACTCCTACAATGAGCAGTTCTTC.

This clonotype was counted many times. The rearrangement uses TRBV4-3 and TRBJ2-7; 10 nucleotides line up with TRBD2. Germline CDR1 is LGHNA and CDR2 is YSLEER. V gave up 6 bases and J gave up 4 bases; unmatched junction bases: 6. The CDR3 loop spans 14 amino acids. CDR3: CASSPLAGVYEQYF. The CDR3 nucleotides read TGCGCCAGCAGTCCCCTAGCGGGGGTTTACGAGCAGTACTTC.

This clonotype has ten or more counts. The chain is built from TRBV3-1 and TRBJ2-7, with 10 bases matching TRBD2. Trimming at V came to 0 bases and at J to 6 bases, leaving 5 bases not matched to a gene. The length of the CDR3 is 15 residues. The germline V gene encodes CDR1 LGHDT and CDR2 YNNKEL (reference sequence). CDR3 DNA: TGTGCCAGCAGCCAAGAGGCCCTAGCGGGAGTCGAGCAGTACTTC. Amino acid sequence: CASSQEALAGVEQYF.

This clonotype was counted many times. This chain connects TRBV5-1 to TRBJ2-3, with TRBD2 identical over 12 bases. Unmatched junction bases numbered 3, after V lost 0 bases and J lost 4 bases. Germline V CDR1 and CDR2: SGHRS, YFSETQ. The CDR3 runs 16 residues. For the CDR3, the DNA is TGCGCCAGCAGCTTGGCCACTAGCGGGAGGCCAGATACGCAGTATTTT. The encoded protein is CASSLATSGRPDTQYF.

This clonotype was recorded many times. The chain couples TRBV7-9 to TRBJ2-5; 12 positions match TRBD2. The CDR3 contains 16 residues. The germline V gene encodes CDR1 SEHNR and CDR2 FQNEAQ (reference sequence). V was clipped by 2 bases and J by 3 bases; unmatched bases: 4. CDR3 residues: CASSLLLAGGEETQYF. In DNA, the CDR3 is TGTGCCAGCAGCTTACTTCTAGCGGGAGGGGAAGAGACCCAGTACTTC.

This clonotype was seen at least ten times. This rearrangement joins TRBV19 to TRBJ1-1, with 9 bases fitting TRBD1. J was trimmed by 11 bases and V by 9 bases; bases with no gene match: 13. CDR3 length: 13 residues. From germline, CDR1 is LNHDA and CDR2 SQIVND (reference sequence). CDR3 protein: CARSRDRAIAAFF. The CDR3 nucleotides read TGTGCCAGAAGCCGGGACAGGGCAATTGCCGCTTTCTTT.

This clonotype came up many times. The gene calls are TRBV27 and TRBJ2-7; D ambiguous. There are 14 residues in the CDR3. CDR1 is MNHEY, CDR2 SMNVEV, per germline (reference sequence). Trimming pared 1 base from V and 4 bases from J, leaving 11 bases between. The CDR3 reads CASSLYADSYEQYF. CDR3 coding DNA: TGTGCCAGCAGTTTATACGCAGACTCTTACGAGCAGTACTTC.

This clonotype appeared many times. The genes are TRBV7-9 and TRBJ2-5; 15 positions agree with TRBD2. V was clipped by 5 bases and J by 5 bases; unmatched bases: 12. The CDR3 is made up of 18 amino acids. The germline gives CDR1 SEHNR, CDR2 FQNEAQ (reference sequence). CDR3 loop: CASSARTSGRVSRETQYF. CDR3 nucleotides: TGTGCCAGCAGCGCGCGGACTAGCGGGAGGGTGTCTCGGGAGACCCAGTACTTC.

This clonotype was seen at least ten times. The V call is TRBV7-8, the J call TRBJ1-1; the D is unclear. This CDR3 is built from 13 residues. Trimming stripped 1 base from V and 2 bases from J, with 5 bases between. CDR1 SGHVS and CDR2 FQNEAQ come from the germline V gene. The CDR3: CASSLGFNTEAFF. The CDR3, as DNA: TGTGCCAGCAGCTTAGGGTTCAACACTGAAGCTTTCTTT.